Below, 28 T cell receptor beta chains from the same sample are listed, as sequenced in a study of OX40 agonist ivuxolimab in advanced cancers. TCRdb keeps only in-frame clones here, not all; method: immunoSEQ multiplex PCR. The repertoire has roughly 100,000 clones, 80% to 90% of them found once; the top ten carry over 7%. Sequencing used CD4+ or CD8+ T cells sorted from blood, obtained in a trial of the OX40 agonist ivuxolimab. The origin of the receptors is an adult with an advanced solid tumor such as melanoma, head and neck, liver or kidney cancer.

This clone was recorded only once. The chain employs TRBV5-1 and TRBJ2-7; a weak D match, TRBD1 (6 bases). CDR3 length: 15 amino acids. V lost 0 bases, J lost 0 bases, and 10 bases lay in between. Germline CDR1 reads SGHRS; CDR2 reads YFSETQ. The CDR3 coding sequence is TGCGCCAGCAGCTTGGGGACAGATCCCTCCTACGAGCAGTACTTC. Protein sequence: CASSLGTDPSYEQYF. The full variable domain, rest sourced from reference TRBV5-1 and TRBJ2-7, is KAGVTQTPRYLIKTRGQQVTLSCSPISGHRSVSWYQQTPGQGLQFLFEYFSETQRNKGNFPGRFSGRQFSNSRSEMNVSTLELGDSALYLCASSLGTDPSYEQYFGPGTRLTVT.

The V and J genes are TRBV5-6 and TRBJ2-1; 12 nucleotides line up with TRBD1. V dropped 4 bases and J dropped 9; count of bases not matched to a gene: 8. Per the germline V gene, CDR1 is SGHDT and CDR2 is YYEEEE. The CDR3 contains 15 residues. CDR3 DNA sequence: TGTGCCAGCAGCCCCCAAGGGACAGGGGGCAGTGAGCAGTTCTTC. Its protein product is CASSPQGTGGSEQFF.

This chain connects TRBV30 to TRBJ2-2, with D unresolved. Germline V CDR1 and CDR2: GTSNPN, SVGIG (reference sequence). V dropped 5 bases and J dropped 3 bases, with 4 bases sitting between them. The length of the CDR3 is 11 residues. Written as DNA, the CDR3 is TGTGCCTGGGCGGACACCGGGGAGCTGTTTTTT. As protein: CAWADTGELFF.

The chain joins TRBV10-2 to TRBJ2-7; D remains ambiguous. CDR3 length: 14 amino acids. Deletions cut 8 bases from V and 0 bases from J, with 14 bases between. Germline V gives CDR1 WSHSY, CDR2 SAAADI. The CDR3 DNA reads as TGCGCCAGCGACATAGCCCGGAGCTCCTACGAGCAGTACTTC. Encoded protein: CASDIARSSYEQYF.

The V call is TRBV7-9, the J call TRBJ1-5; no reliable D call. CDR1 and CDR2 (germline): SEHNR, FQNEAQ (reference sequence). With 5 bases removed from V and 7 bases from J, the gap between germline ends came to 15 bases. There are 14 residues in the CDR3. This chain's CDR3 is CASSPTTTGQPQHF. The DNA for the CDR3 is TGTGCCAGCAGCCCGACAACTACCGGGCAGCCCCAGCATTTT. Based on the CDR3 plus reference TRBV7-9 and TRBJ1-5, the full variable domain is DTGVSQNPRHKITKRGQNVTFRCDPISEHNRLYWYRQTLGQGPEFLTYFQNEAQLEKSRLLSDRFSAERPKGSFSTLEIQRTEQGDSAMYLCASSPTTTGQPQHFGDGTRLSIL.

This chain connects TRBV15 to TRBJ2-1, with TRBD2 as a possible D gene (5 bases). The CDR3 has 18 residues. V lost 0 bases, J lost 3 bases, and 18 bases lay in between. Per germline, CDR1 LNHNV and CDR2 YYDKDF (reference sequence). The CDR3 region has the DNA TGTGCCACCAGCAGAGATCGGGGTAGCGCGTCTAACTACAATGAGCAGTTCTTC. It translates to CATSRDRGSASNYNEQFF.

This chain links TRBV10-3 with TRBJ2-1; the D is unclear. Per germline, CDR1 ENHRY and CDR2 SYGVKD. V was cut by 5 bases and J by 15 bases, with 14 bases left in between. The CDR3 totals 11 residues. CDR3 in amino acids: CAISLDGAMFF. The CDR3 DNA reads TGTGCCATCAGTCTGGACGGAGCAATGTTCTTC.

Written as DNA, the CDR3 is TGTGCCAGCAGCCCTCTAGCGGAAACTAGCACAGATACGCAGTATTTT. This codes for CASSPLAETSTDTQYF. The chain links TRBV7-6 to TRBJ2-3, with 7 bases matching TRBD2. The CDR3 has 16 amino acids. The germline V gene has CDR1 SGHVS and CDR2 FNYEAQ. V lost 5 bases to trimming and J lost 0 bases; unmatched junction nucleotides: 8.

This clone appeared a single time. V is TRBV19 and J is TRBJ2-1, with D unclear. The CDR3 consists of 11 residues. Germline V CDR1 and CDR2: LNHDA, SQIVND (reference sequence). The V end lost 3 bases, the J end lost 3 bases, and 0 bases lay between the germline ends. The DNA for the CDR3 is TGTGCCAGTAGTATCTACAATGAGCAGTTCTTC. Translated, it gives CASSIYNEQFF.

This chain uses TRBV5-1 with TRBJ2-2; 10 nucleotides line up with TRBD2. Germline V gene sequence: CDR1 SGHRS, CDR2 YFSETQ. The CDR3 consists of 15 residues. The V segment lost 6 bases and the J segment 7 bases; nucleotides outside the gene matches: 9. Here the CDR3 reads CASTELAGSGGELFF. CDR3 in DNA: TGCGCCAGCACGGAACTAGCGGGATCGGGCGGGGAGCTGTTTTTT.

CDR3: CASSLVSVPRERNEQYF. CDR3 bases: TGTGCCAGCAGCTTAGTTTCGGTGCCGCGGGAGAGGAACGAGCAGTACTTC. The V and J genes are TRBV11-3 and TRBJ2-7; 7 positions match TRBD2. Germline-derived CDR1 and CDR2 are SGHNT and YENEEA. The CDR3 loop spans 17 amino acids. With V trimmed by 1 base and J by 5 bases, 14 bases remained unmatched.

The chain combines TRBV6-6 with TRBJ1-1; D unresolved. Germline V gene sequence: CDR1 MNHNY, CDR2 SVGAGI (reference sequence). There are 13 residues in the CDR3. V lost 3 bases, J lost 11 bases, and 16 bases lay in between. This chain's CDR3 is CASSYYAGMEAFF. The CDR3 coding sequence is TGTGCCAGCAGTTATTACGCCGGGATGGAGGCTTTCTTT.

The chain employs TRBV4-1 and TRBJ1-2; D may be TRBD1 (5 bases). This CDR3 spans 14 amino acids. V lost 4 bases to trimming and J lost 3 bases, with 12 bases between them. Germline CDR1 reads MGHRA; CDR2 reads YSYEKL. CDR3 in amino acids: CASSRDSFDYGYTF. The DNA for the CDR3 is TGCGCCAGCAGCCGAGACAGTTTTGACTATGGCTACACCTTC.

Notes on this clone: The sample carries other DNA sequences with the same CDR3. This chain uses TRBV29-1 with TRBJ2-4; unclear D gene. Germline loops: CDR1 SQVTM, CDR2 ANQGSEA. The CDR3 runs 10 residues. Between the trimmed V and J ends, which lost 4 bases and 6 bases, there was a span of 4 bases. The CDR3 reads CSVGGNIQYF. The CDR3 bases are TGCAGCGTTGGGGGAAACATTCAGTACTTC. The full variable domain, rest sourced from reference TRBV29-1 and TRBJ2-4, is SAVISQKPSRDICQRGTSLTIQCQVDSQVTMMFWYRQQPGQSLTLIATANQGSEATYESGFVIDKFPISRPNLTFSTLTVSNMSPEDSSIYLCSVGGNIQYFGAGTRLSVL.

V usage is TRBV19 and J usage is TRBJ2-1, with a tentative D call TRBD2 (5 bases). V gave up 3 bases and J gave up 4 bases, with 16 bases separating them. The CDR3 length is 16 residues. Germline CDR1 LNHDA, CDR2 SQIVND (reference sequence). CDR3 in amino acids: CASSIGTSVFYNEQFF. The CDR3 DNA reads TGTGCCAGTAGTATCGGTACTAGTGTATTTTACAATGAGCAGTTCTTC.

V usage is TRBV19 and J usage is TRBJ1-5, with TRBD1 matching over 10 bases. The CDR3 is 13 residues long. The V gene end was trimmed by 11 bases and the J gene end by 7 bases; junction bases not matched to a gene: 8. Germline values: CDR1 LNHDA, CDR2 SQIVND (reference sequence). The CDR3 DNA reads TGTGCCGTCCGACAGGGGGCAGGGCAGCCCCAGCATTTT. Amino acids: CAVRQGAGQPQHF.

The chain links TRBV30 to TRBJ1-1, with D perhaps matching TRBD1 (6 bases). The CDR3 sequence is 14 residues long. V was trimmed by 5 bases and J by 1 base, leaving 14 bases between them. Germline assignment: CDR1 GTSNPN and CDR2 SVGIG (reference sequence). CDR3 DNA: TGTGCCTGGGATTTTATGGGGGCGAACACTGAAGCTTTCTTT. This encodes CAWDFMGANTEAFF.

The CDR3: CASSRTGGAYNEQFF. CDR3 DNA sequence: TGCGCCAGCAGCAGGACAGGGGGAGCTTACAATGAGCAGTTCTTC. This chain connects TRBV5-1 to TRBJ2-1; TRBD1 aligns across 10 bases. The CDR3 is 15 amino acids. V lost 4 bases to trimming and J lost 4 bases; unmatched junction nucleotides: 5. Germline V gives CDR1 SGHRS, CDR2 YFSETQ.

The chain has TRBV27 and TRBJ2-1; 8 nucleotides align to TRBD2. Trimming cost V 0 bases and J 8 bases; bases outside gene matches: 6. Germline-derived CDR1 and CDR2 are MNHEY and SMNVEV (reference sequence). The CDR3 loop spans 15 amino acids. CDR3 coding DNA: TGTGCCAGCAGTTTATCTAGCGGGATTGTCTATGAGCAGTTCTTC. Residues: CASSLSSGIVYEQFF.

The CDR3: CASSPDWNQIVGSYNEQFF. CDR3 nucleotides: TGTGCCAGCAGCCCGGACTGGAACCAAATCGTTGGGTCCTACAATGAGCAGTTCTTC. The V call is TRBV4-2, the J call TRBJ2-1; weak D call: TRBD2 (5 bases). Trimming left V 4 bases short and J 1 base short, with 23 bases between. The germline V gene has CDR1 LGHNA and CDR2 YNFKEQ. This CDR3 contains 19 residues.

The V gene is TRBV28, the J gene TRBJ2-7, with 9 nucleotides matching TRBD1. CDR3 length: 14 amino acids. CDR1 is MDHEN, CDR2 SYDVKM, per germline. With V trimmed by 5 bases and J by 5 bases, 7 bases remained unmatched. The CDR3 is CASSPGDRVDEQYF. CDR3 nucleotides: TGTGCCAGCAGTCCGGGGGACAGGGTCGACGAGCAGTACTTC.

V gene TRBV30 combines with J gene TRBJ2-1, with D unresolved. Germline CDR1 and CDR2: GTSNPN and SVGIG (reference sequence). The CDR3 runs 11 residues. The V end was cut by 3 bases, the J end by 4 bases, with 4 bases between. The CDR3 here is CAWRGYNEQFF. CDR3 in DNA: TGTGCCTGGAGGGGATACAATGAGCAGTTCTTC.

This sequence joins TRBV10-3 and TRBJ1-2; D ambiguous. Trimming took 6 bases from V and 7 from J, leaving 15 bases between them. The CDR3 length is 13 residues. Germline V gene lookup returns CDR1 ENHRY and CDR2 SYGVKD. CDR3 in amino acids: CAISELSGGGYTF. The DNA for the CDR3 is TGTGCCATCAGCGAATTAAGCGGTGGTGGCTACACCTTC.

The rearrangement links TRBV7-2 to TRBJ1-5, with a possible D match to TRBD1 (6 bases). This CDR3 has 17 residues. Germline V gene sequence: CDR1 SGHTA, CDR2 FQGNSA. V lost 4 bases and J lost 4, with 20 bases in between. The CDR3 protein is CASSSYLRGAGNQPQHF. The CDR3 nucleotides are TGTGCCAGCAGCTCCTACCTACGGGGGGCTGGGAATCAGCCCCAGCATTTT.

This chain links TRBV5-4 with TRBJ2-1, with 8 bases that match TRBD1. The CDR3 totals 12 residues. CDR1 is SGHNT, CDR2 YYREEE, per germline (reference sequence). After removal of 3 bases from V and 7 bases from J, the junction contained 0 bases not matched to a gene. In nucleotides, the CDR3 is TGTGCCAGCAGCTGGACAGGGAATGAGCAGTTCTTC. It yields the protein CASSWTGNEQFF.

This chain uses TRBV18 with TRBJ2-1, with 11 bases lining up with TRBD2. The CDR3 covers 20 residues. Trimming cost V 2 bases and J 0 bases; bases outside gene matches: 12. Germline V gene sequence: CDR1 KGHSH, CDR2 LQKENI. The CDR3 region is CASSPGTSGRSLFSYNEQFF. CDR3 DNA sequence: TGTGCCAGCTCACCAGGGACTAGCGGTAGATCCCTGTTCTCCTACAATGAGCAGTTCTTC.

The chain carries TRBV14 and TRBJ2-3; D is unresolved. This CDR3 has 19 amino acids. The germline V gene has CDR1 SGHDN and CDR2 FVKESK. The ends were cut back, 4 bases at V and 2 bases at J, with 25 bases in the middle. The CDR3 sequence: CASSRMKDGLISLTDTQYF. For the CDR3, the DNA is TGTGCCAGCAGCCGGATGAAGGACGGCCTAATTTCCCTCACAGATACGCAGTATTTT.

This clone was recorded once. The rearrangement links TRBV18 to TRBJ2-2; 9 bases align to TRBD1. The germline CDR1 and CDR2 sequences are KGHSH and LQKENI. CDR3 length: 16 residues. The V gene end was trimmed by 4 bases and the J gene end by 6 bases; junction bases not matched to a gene: 9. CDR3 coding DNA: TGTGCCAGCTCACAAAGCGACAGGGGGTTCGCCGGGGAGCTGTTTTTT. Its translation is CASSQSDRGFAGELFF. Based on the CDR3 plus reference TRBV18 and TRBJ2-2, the full variable domain is NAGVMQNPRHLVRRRGQEARLRCSPMKGHSHVYWYRQLPEEGLKFMVYLQKENIIDESGMPKERFSAEFPKEGPSILRIQQVVRGDSAAYFCASSQSDRGFAGELFFGEGSRLTVL.